The following is a T cell receptor (beta chain) sequence with its context. Measured with immunoSEQ multiplex PCR; TCRdb has only the in-frame clones, and not every one. This sample has around 20,000 clones; about 76% occur once, and the top ten carry about a sixth. These data come from a study of PD-1 blockade in classical Hodgkin lymphoma. This CDR3 is 15 amino acids long. Germline CDR1 and CDR2: SGHDT and YYEEEE. The junction had 5 bases not matched to a gene; V was cut back by 1 base and J by 4 bases. Following autologous stem cell transplantation, relapse occurred in every patient, and exposure to brentuximab vedotin varied.

This receptor was taken from a human donor with classical Hodgkin lymphoma. J is TRBJ2-3 and V is TRBV5-6, with 8 bases lining up with TRBD1. Material: peripheral blood mononuclear cells (PBMCs), obtained before the second cycle of nivolumab. Here the CDR3 reads CASSLWDRTSDTQYF. The DNA of the CDR3 is TGTGCCAGCAGCTTGTGGGACAGGACGTCAGATACGCAGTATTTT.